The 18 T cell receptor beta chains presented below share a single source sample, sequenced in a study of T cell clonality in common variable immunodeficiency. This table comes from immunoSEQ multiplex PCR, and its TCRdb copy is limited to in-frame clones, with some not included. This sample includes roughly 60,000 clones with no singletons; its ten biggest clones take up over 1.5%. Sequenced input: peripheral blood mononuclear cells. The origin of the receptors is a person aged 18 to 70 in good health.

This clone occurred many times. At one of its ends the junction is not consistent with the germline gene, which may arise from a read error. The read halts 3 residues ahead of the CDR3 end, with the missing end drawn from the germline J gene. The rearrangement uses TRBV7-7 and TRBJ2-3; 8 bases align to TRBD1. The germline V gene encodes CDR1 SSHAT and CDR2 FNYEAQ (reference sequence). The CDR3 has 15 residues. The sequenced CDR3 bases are TGTGCTAGCAGCTACCGGGACAGGTACACAGATACG. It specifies CASSYRDRYTDT. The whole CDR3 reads CASSYRDRYTDTQYF.

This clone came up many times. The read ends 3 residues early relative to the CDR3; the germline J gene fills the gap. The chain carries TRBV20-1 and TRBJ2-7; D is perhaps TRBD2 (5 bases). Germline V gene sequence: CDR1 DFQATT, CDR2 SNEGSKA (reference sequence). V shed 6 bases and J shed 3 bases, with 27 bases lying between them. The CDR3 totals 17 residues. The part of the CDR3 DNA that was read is TGCAGTGCGCGAGGTACTTACGATAGTACTAGTCTCTACGAG. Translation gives CSARGTYDSTSLYE. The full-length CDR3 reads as CSARGTYDSTSLYEQYF.

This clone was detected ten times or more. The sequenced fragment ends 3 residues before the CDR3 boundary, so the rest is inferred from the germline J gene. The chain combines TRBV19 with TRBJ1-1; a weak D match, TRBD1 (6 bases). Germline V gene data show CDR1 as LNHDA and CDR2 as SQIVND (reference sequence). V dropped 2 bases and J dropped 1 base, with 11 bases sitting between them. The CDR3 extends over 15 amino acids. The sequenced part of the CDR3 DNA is TGTGCCAGTAGTATATCCCGGGACACGAACACTGAA. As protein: CASSISRDTNTE. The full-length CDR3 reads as CASSISRDTNTEAFF. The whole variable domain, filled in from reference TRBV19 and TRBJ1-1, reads DGGITQSPKYLFRKEGQNVTLSCEQNLNHDAMYWYRQDPGQGLRLIYYSQIVNDFQKGDIAEGYSVSREKKESFPLTVTSAQKNPTAFYLCASSISRDTNTEAFFGQGTRLTVV.

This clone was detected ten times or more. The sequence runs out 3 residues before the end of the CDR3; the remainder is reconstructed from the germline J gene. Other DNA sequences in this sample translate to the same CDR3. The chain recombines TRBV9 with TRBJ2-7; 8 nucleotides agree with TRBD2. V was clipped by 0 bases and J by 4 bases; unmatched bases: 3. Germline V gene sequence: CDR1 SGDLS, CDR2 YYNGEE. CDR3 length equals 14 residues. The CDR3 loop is CASSVGLAGYEQYF. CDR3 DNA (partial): TGTGCCAGCAGCGTAGGGCTAGCGGGTTACGAG.

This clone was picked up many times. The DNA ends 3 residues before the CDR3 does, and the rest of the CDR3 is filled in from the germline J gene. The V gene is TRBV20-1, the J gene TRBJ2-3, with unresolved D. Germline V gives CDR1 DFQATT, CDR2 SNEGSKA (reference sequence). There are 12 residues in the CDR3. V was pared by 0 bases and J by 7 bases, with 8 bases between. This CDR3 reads CSARDQSYTQYF. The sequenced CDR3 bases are TGCAGTGCTAGAGATCAGTCTTATACG.

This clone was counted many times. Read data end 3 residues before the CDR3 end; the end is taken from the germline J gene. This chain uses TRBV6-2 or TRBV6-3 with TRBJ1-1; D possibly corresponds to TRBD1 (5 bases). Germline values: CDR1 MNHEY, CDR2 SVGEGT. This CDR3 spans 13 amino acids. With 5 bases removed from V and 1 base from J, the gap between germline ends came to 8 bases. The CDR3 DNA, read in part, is TGTGCCAGCAGTGCGACAGAGAACACTGAA. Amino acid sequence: CASSATENTE. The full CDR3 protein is CASSATENTEAFF.

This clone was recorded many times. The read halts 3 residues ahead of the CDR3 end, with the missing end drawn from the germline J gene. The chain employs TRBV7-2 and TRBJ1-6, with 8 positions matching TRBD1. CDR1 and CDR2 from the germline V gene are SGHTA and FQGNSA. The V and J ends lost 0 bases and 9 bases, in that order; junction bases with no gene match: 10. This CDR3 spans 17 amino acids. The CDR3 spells CASSLAPWTGFGSPLHF. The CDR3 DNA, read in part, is TGTGCCAGCAGCTTAGCTCCGTGGACAGGGTTTGGTTCACCC.

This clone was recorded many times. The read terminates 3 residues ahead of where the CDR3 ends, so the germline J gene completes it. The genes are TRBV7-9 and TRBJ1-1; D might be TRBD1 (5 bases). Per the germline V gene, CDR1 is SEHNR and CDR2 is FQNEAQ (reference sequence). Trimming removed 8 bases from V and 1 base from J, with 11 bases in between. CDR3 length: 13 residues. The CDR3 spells CASGTGWNTEAFF. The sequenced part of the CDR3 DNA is TGTGCCAGCGGAACAGGTTGGAACACTGAA. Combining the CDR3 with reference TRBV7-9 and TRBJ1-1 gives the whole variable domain DTGVSQNPRHKITKRGQNVTFRCDPISEHNRLYWYRQTLGQGPEFLTYFQNEAQLEKSRLLSDRFSAERPKGSFSTLEIQRTEQGDSAMYLCASGTGWNTEAFFGQGTRLTVV.

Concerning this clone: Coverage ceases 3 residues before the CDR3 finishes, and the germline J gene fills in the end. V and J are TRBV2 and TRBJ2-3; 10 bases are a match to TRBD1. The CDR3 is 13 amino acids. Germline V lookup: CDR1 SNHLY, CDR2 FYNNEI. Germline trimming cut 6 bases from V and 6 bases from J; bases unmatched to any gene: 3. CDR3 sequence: CASRTGGLDTQYF. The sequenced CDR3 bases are TGTGCCAGCAGGACAGGGGGCTTGGATACG.

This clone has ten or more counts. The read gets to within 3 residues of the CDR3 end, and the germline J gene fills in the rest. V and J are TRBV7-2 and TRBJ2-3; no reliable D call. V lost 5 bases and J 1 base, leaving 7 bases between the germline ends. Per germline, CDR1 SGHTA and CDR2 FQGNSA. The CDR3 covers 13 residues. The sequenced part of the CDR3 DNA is TGTGCCAGCAGCCCCCGGGGCACAGATACG. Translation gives CASSPRGTDT. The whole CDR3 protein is CASSPRGTDTQYF. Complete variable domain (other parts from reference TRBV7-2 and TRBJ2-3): GAGVSQSPSNKVTEKGKDVELRCDPISGHTALYWYRQSLGQGLEFLIYFQGNSAPDKSGLPSDRFSAERTGGSVSTLTIQRTQQEDSAVYLCASSPRGTDTQYFGPGTRLTVL.

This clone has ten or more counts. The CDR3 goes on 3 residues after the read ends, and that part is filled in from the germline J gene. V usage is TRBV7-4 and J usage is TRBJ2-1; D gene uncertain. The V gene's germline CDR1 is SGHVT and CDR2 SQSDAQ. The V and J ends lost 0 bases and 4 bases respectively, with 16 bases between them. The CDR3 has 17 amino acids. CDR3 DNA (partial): TGTGCCAGCAGCTTAGCGTCCAAAACCGGGTATTACAATGAG. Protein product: CASSLASKTGYYNE. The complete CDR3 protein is CASSLASKTGYYNEQFF. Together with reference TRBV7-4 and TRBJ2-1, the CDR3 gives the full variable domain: GAGVSQSPRYKVAKRGRDVALRCDSISGHVTLYWYRQTLGQGSEVLTYSQSDAQRDKSGRPSGRFSAERPERSVSTLKIQRTEQGDSAVYLCASSLASKTGYYNEQFFGPGTRLTVL.

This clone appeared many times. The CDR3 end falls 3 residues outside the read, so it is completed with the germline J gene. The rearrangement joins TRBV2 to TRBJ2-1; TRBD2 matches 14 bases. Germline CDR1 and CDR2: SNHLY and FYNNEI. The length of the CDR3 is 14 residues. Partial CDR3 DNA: TGTGTCACCCGGGGGACTAGCGGGAGTAATGAG. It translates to CVTRGTSGSNE. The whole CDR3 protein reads CVTRGTSGSNEQFF.

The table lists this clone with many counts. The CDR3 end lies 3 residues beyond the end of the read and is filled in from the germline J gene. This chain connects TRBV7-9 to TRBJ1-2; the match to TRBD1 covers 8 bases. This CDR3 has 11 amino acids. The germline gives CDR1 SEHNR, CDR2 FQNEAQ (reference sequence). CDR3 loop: CVLTGDYGYTF. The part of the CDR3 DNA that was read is TGTGTCCTGACAGGGGACTATGGC.

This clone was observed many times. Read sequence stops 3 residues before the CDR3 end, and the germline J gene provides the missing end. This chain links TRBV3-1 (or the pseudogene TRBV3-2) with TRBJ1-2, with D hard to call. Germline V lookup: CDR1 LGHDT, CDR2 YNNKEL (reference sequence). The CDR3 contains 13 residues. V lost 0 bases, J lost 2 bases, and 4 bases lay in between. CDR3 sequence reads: CASSQDGNYGYTF. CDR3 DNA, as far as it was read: TGTGCCAGCAGCCAAGATGGCAACTATGGC.

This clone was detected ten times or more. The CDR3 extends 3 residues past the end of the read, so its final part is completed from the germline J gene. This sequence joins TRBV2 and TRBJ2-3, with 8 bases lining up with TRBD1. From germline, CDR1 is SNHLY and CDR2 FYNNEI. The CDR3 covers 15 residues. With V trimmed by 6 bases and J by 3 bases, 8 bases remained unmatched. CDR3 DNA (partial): TGTGCCAGCAGGGACGGACAGGGCGGTACAGATACG. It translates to CASRDGQGGTDT. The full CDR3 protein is CASRDGQGGTDTQYF.

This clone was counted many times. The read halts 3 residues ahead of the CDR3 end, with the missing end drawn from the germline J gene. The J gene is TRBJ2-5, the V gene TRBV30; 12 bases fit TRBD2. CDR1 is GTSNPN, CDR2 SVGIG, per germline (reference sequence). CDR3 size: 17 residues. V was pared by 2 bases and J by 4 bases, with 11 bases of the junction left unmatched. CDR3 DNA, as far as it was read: TGTGCCTGGAGTTCGTCTCGGGCTAGCGGGAGGGGAGAGACC. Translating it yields CAWSSSRASGRGET. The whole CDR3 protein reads CAWSSSRASGRGETQYF. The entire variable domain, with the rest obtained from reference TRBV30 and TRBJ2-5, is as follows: SQTIHQWPATLVQPVGSPLSLECTVEGTSNPNLYWYRQAAGRGLQLLFYSVGIGQISSEVPQNLSASRPQDRQFILSSKKLLLSDSGFYLCAWSSSRASGRGETQYFGPGTRLLVL.

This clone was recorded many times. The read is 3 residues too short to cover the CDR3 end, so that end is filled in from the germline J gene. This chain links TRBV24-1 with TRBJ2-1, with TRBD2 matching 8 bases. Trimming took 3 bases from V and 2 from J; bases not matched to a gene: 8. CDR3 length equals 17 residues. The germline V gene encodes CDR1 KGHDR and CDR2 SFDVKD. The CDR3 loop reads CATSDPTSGDPYNEQFF. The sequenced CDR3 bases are TGTGCCACCAGTGATCCTACTAGCGGAGATCCCTACAATGAG.

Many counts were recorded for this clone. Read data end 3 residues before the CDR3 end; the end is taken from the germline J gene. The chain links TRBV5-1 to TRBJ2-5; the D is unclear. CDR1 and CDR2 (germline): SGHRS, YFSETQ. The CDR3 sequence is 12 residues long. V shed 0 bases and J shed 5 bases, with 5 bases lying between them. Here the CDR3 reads CASSLGRETQYF. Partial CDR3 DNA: TGCGCCAGCAGCTTGGGCCGGGAGACC.